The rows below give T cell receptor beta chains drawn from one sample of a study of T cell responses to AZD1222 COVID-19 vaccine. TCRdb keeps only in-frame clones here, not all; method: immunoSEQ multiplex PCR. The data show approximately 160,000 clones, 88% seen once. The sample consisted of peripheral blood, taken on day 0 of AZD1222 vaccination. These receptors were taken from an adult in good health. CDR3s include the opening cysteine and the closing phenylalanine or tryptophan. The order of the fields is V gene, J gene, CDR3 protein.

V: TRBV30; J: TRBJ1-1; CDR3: CAWTPKGTEAFF
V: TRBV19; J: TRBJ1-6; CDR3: CASSIGSSGGSPLHF
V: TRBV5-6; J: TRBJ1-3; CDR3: CASSLTQGAVGFAGNTIYF
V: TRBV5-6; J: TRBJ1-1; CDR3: CASTHLLNTEAFF
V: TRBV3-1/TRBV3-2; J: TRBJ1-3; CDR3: CASRPRGGNTIYF
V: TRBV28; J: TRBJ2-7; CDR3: CASSLGFSGRARSYEQYF
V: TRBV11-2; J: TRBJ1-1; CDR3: CASNPGQGVGNTEAFF
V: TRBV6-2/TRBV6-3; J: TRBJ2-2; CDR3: CASRYRQAGTGELFF
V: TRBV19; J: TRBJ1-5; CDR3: CASLASQLGINQPQHF
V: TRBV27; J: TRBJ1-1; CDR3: CASSFGQMNTEAFF
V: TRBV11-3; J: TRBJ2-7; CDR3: CASSSGTSGQGEQYF
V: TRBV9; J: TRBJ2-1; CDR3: CASSVATSFGEQFF
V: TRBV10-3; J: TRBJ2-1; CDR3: CAISELAEQFF
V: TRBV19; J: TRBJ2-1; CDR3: CASSTASGSSYNEQFF
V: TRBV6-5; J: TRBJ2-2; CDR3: CASSTSTGGTGELFF
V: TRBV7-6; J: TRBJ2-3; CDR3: CASSRRTSELSTDTQYF
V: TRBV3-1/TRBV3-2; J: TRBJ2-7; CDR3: CASRDLGGSSYEQYF
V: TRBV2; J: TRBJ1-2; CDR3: CASRILTGSYGYTF
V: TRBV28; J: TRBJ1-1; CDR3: CASSLWQGGMNTEAFF
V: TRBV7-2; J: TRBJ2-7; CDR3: CASSLGASGLSFSYEQYF
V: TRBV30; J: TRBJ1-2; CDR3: CAWIPMEEALNRYGYTF
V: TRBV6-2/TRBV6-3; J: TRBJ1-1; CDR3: CASSWLSVGTEAFF
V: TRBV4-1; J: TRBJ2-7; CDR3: CASSQVLAGVREQYF
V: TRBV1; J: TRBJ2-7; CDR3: CTSSQVGTSGPSGRHEQYF
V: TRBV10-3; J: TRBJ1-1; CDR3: CAIRRRGRMNTEAFF
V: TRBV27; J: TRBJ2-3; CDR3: CASSPGLLAGAASTDTQYF
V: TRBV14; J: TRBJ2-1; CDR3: CASSQGTSYLDEQFF
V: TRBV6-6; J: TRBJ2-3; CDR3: CASTPSGRVGDTQYF
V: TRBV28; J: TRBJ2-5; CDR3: CASSLRHPSRQTQYF
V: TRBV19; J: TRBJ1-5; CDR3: CATRQGLVLNQPQHF
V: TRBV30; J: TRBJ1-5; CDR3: CAWSLRDQPQHF
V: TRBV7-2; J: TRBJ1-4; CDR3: CASSTWTGREKLFF
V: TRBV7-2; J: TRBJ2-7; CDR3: CASSLVGGQSYEQYF
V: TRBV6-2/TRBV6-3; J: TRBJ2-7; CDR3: CASSLGRRNYEQYF
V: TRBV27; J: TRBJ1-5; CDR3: CASSLTTGGRQPQHF
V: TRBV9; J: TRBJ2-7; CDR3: CASSTTSGSYEQYF
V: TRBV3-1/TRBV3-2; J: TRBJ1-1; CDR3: CASSLVGGGTEAFF
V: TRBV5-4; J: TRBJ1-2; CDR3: CASSLPGTGHGYTF
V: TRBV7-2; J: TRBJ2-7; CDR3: CASSLGGYTYEQYF
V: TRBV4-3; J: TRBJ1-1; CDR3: CASSQRVKTEAFF